The clone carrying this TCR beta chain is classed as medium-sized by frequency. The antigen remains undetermined. This sample stems from a study of T cell clusters in autoimmune cytopenias. Whole-study results and caveats: TRB repertoire shifts in secondary cytopenia and chronic lymphocytic leukemia mostly reflected lymphoma, not autoimmunity. Primary autoimmune cytopenia patients appeared to lack physiological T cell clusters present in healthy donors.

Per the germline V gene, CDR1 is MNHEY and CDR2 is SMNVEV (reference sequence). This CDR3 has 14 amino acids. Each sample's input was about 270 ng genomic DNA, 35,000 to 40,000 genome equivalents. Multiplex touch-down PCR amplified TRB using TRB-A and TRB-B pools in one tube. TCRdb reprocessed the multiplex PCR reads and reports one entry per CDR3 protein, with no DNA. The sample data list about 3,500 distinct CDR3 sequences. This receptor was identified in a human donor with an autoimmune cytopenia or autoimmune hepatitis (not recorded which). The sequencing input was peripheral blood. The V call is TRBV27, the J call TRBJ2-7; TCRdb indicates TRBD1, and absent DNA this call remains unverified. This CDR3 is CASSPDRGRDEQYF.